What follows are 8 T cell receptor beta chains derived from one specimen sequenced in a study of shared clonotypes between healthy human individuals. Using immunoSEQ multiplex PCR, the repertoire was profiled, and TCRdb retains in-frame clones only, with some absent. This sample carries about 470,000 clones, 70% to 80% of them seen once, and the ten largest clones take roughly 13%. The sequenced material came from PBMCs. These receptors were collected from a woman between 40 and 50 years old in good health. Some clones in this sample may be carry-over from other donors' samples.

This clone occurred once. The chain employs TRBV7-2 and TRBJ1-5; 10 bases match TRBD1. This CDR3 spans 16 amino acids. Germline V gives CDR1 SGHTA, CDR2 FQGNSA. The V gene end was trimmed by 0 bases and the J gene end by 5 bases; junction bases not matched to a gene: 4. CDR3 sequence: CASSLARTGGYQPQHF. CDR3 in DNA: TGTGCCAGCAGCTTAGCGAGGACAGGGGGTTATCAGCCCCAGCATTTT. The full variable domain, rest sourced from reference TRBV7-2 and TRBJ1-5, is GAGVSQSPSNKVTEKGKDVELRCDPISGHTALYWYRQSLGQGLEFLIYFQGNSAPDKSGLPSDRFSAERTGGSVSTLTIQRTQQEDSAVYLCASSLARTGGYQPQHFGDGTRLSIL.

V gene TRBV14 combines with J gene TRBJ2-1; D might be TRBD1 or TRBD2, each matching 5 bases. Trimming stripped 4 bases from V and 0 bases from J, with 10 bases between. CDR3 length equals 15 residues. In germline, CDR1 is SGHDN, CDR2 FVKESK. CDR3 protein: CASSRGDHSYNEQFF. The CDR3 nucleotides read TGTGCCAGCAGCCGTGGGGACCACTCCTACAATGAGCAGTTCTTC.

This clone was seen repeatedly, ten times or more. CDR3 nucleotides: TGTGCCAGCAGCTTTAGGACTAGCGGGAGGTCTGAGCAGTTCTTC. This translates into CASSFRTSGRSEQFF. The chain links TRBV7-9 to TRBJ2-1, with TRBD2 matching 14 bases. This CDR3 comprises 15 residues. From germline, CDR1 is SEHNR and CDR2 FQNEAQ (reference sequence). V dropped 3 bases and J dropped 9; count of bases not matched to a gene: 4.

Regarding this clone: A far larger clone is only one base removed, so a read error is likely. The chain has TRBV4-1 and TRBJ2-3; 7 nucleotides agree with TRBD2. This CDR3 contains 16 residues. Germline lookup yields CDR1 MGHRA and CDR2 YSYEKL. With V trimmed by 4 bases and J by 3 bases, 10 bases remained unmatched. The CDR3 nucleotides are TGCGCCAGCAGCCGACGCGTGGGAGGGAAGACAGATACGCAGTATTTT. It encodes CASSRRVGGKTDTQYF.

The chain employs TRBV20-1 and TRBJ2-1; D is perhaps TRBD2 (6 bases). Per germline, CDR1 DFQATT and CDR2 SNEGSKA (reference sequence). The CDR3 spans 11 residues. Trimming removed 3 bases from V and 9 bases from J, with 9 bases in between. The CDR3 nucleotides read TGCAGTGCTAGCGGGAGTGGTGAGCAGTTCTTC. This sequence encodes CSASGSGEQFF.

The rearrangement joins TRBV29-1 to TRBJ2-3, with 10 bases that match TRBD2. J gave up 5 bases and V 7 bases, and 9 bases lay outside the gene matches. From germline, CDR1 is SQVTM and CDR2 ANQGSEA. The CDR3 runs 14 residues. The CDR3 DNA is TGCAGCGGGGGGGTCCTAGCGGGAGAAGATACGCAGTATTTT. Protein: CSGGVLAGEDTQYF.

This sequence joins TRBV2 and TRBJ2-1; the D is unclear. Germline lookup yields CDR1 SNHLY and CDR2 FYNNEI. This CDR3 comprises 14 residues. Between the trimmed V and J ends, which lost 6 bases and 0 bases, there was a span of 9 bases. CDR3 loop: CASSRASSYNEQFF. CDR3 sequence (DNA): TGTGCCAGCAGCCGCGCCAGCTCCTACAATGAGCAGTTCTTC.

This clone has a single count. V usage is TRBV15 and J usage is TRBJ2-7, with 7 bases aligning to TRBD1. Unmatched junction bases numbered 4, after V lost 3 bases and J lost 2 bases. This CDR3 is built from 14 residues. Germline CDR1 is LNHNV and CDR2 is YYDKDF (reference sequence). For the CDR3, the DNA is TGTGCCACCAGCAGGGGGACAGAAACCTACGAGCAGTACTTC. Translated: CATSRGTETYEQYF.